The source of this T cell receptor (beta chain) is a study of technical replicates of blood from several donors. The CDR3 length is 13 residues. Germline lookup yields CDR1 SGHRS and CDR2 YFSETQ. V was pared by 0 bases and J by 4 bases, with 7 bases between. The data were produced by immunoSEQ multiplex PCR, yet TCRdb's version contains in-frame clones alone and is incomplete. The table lists about 44,000 clones, around 96% of them singletons, with 0.35% to 0.4% in the top ten. This chain joins TRBV5-1 and TRBJ1-1; the D gene is possibly TRBD1 (5 bases). The specimen was T cells isolated from PBMCs. This clonotype was obtained from a human donor in good health. This chain's CDR3 is CASSLVTGTEAFF. The CDR3 DNA reads TGCGCCAGCAGCTTGGTTACAGGCACTGAAGCTTTCTTT.